This T cell receptor (beta chain) was retrieved from a study of blood T cell repertoires in COVID-19. Sequencing was performed with immunoSEQ multiplex PCR; in TCRdb, only in-frame clones are kept and a portion is missing. The data show 95,000 to 110,000 clones, about 89% seen once. Germline lookup yields CDR1 KGHDR and CDR2 SFDVKD. Between the trimmed V and J ends, which lost 5 bases and 3 bases, there was a span of 25 bases. This CDR3 comprises 19 residues. This receptor was taken from a man aged 50-60 years with acute or convalescent COVID-19. V is TRBV24-1 and J is TRBJ2-4, with D possibly TRBD2 on 5 matching bases. Sequences were obtained from peripheral blood. This chain's CDR3 is CATSASRDPTLYVKNIQYF. The CDR3 DNA sequence: TGTGCCACCAGTGCCTCCCGGGATCCAACTCTTTACGTCAAAAACATTCAGTACTTC.